These 25 T cell receptor beta chains came from one sample sequenced in a study of persistence of HIV-infected CD4 T cells. The immunoSEQ assay was version 4, run in survey mode. The assay was immunoSEQ multiplex PCR, and TCRdb's table has in-frame clones only and misses some. The repertoire holds 30,000 to 40,000 clones, with approximately 85% as singletons. Their antigens remain unidentified. Overlapping HIV-1 Gag 15-mer peptides at about 1 ug per peptide per mL were used. Sorted nonresponding memory CD4+ T cells were CD40L-negative, CD69-negative, CD45RO-high. Specimen: CD4+ T cells sorted from PBMCs after roughly 19-hour stimulation, collected from a patient who received antiretroviral therapy. These receptors came from an adult woman with HIV who was CMV-seropositive.

J is TRBJ2-1 and V is TRBV2; 9 positions match TRBD2. V lost 8 bases, J lost 9 bases, and 11 bases stayed unmatched. The CDR3 is 14 residues long. Per germline, CDR1 SNHLY and CDR2 FYNNEI. CDR3 in DNA: TGTGCCAGCGGGTTGGCTAGCGGGATTACTGAGCAGTTCTTC. It is translated as CASGLASGITEQFF.

This chain links TRBV10-3 with TRBJ2-6; 7 bases fit TRBD1. Germline V lookup: CDR1 ENHRY, CDR2 SYGVKD. This CDR3 has 17 residues. V lost 8 bases to trimming and J lost 0 bases; unmatched junction nucleotides: 10. The CDR3 region has the DNA TGTGCCATCGGAAGGGACAGATTGGTCTCTGGGGCCAACGTCCTGACTTTC. Translated, it gives CAIGRDRLVSGANVLTF.

V and J are TRBV7-2 and TRBJ2-1, with D possibly being TRBD1 or TRBD2 (6 bases each). The CDR3 runs 17 residues. Trimming removed 2 bases from V and 0 bases from J, with 14 bases in between. Germline V lookup: CDR1 SGHTA, CDR2 FQGNSA. The CDR3 spells CASSLLGGLSSYNEQFF. CDR3 in DNA: TGTGCCAGCAGCTTACTAGGGGGGTTGAGCTCCTACAATGAGCAGTTCTTC.

The CDR3 region is CASSPRTSGSTGELFF. The CDR3, as DNA: TGCGCCAGCAGTCCTCGGACTAGCGGATCGACCGGGGAGCTGTTTTTT. The chain employs TRBV4-3 and TRBJ2-2; TRBD2 aligns across 10 bases. Germline CDR1 is LGHNA and CDR2 is YSLEER. Trimming removed 6 bases from V and 5 bases from J; junction bases left unmatched: 9. The CDR3 has 16 residues.

The V call is TRBV28, the J call TRBJ2-7; D is unresolved. There are 14 residues in the CDR3. CDR1 MDHEN and CDR2 SYDVKM come from the germline V gene. Trimming removed 8 bases at V and 6 bases at J, with 20 bases between. In DNA form, the CDR3 reads TGTGCCAGCTATTCTCACTCGACCCCCCGCGAGCAGTACTTC. Its translation: CASYSHSTPREQYF.

V and J are TRBV7-8 and TRBJ1-5; 9 bases map to TRBD1. CDR3 length: 17 amino acids. Germline CDR1 and CDR2: SGHVS and FQNEAQ. J was trimmed by 4 bases and V by 2 bases; bases with no gene match: 9. CDR3 sequence (DNA): TGTGCCAGCAGCTTAATGGGGACAGGGTTTTTTAATCAGCCCCAGCATTTT. It translates to CASSLMGTGFFNQPQHF.

V usage is TRBV10-1 and J usage is TRBJ1-2; TRBD1 matches 10 bases. J was trimmed by 2 bases and V by 9 bases; bases with no gene match: 15. The CDR3 covers 17 residues. Germline CDR1 and CDR2: WNHNN and SYGVQD (reference sequence). The CDR3 protein is CARGWRGQGRLNYGYTF. The DNA of the CDR3 is TGCGCCAGAGGGTGGAGGGGACAGGGGAGGTTAAACTATGGCTACACCTTC.

The rearrangement links TRBV19 to TRBJ1-1; D is undetermined. V shed 7 bases and J shed 0 bases, with 9 bases lying between them. CDR1 LNHDA and CDR2 SQIVND come from the germline V gene (reference sequence). CDR3 size: 13 residues. The CDR3 nucleotides read TGTGCCAGTATGGTGCGGGTGAACACTGAAGCTTTCTTT. Translating it yields CASMVRVNTEAFF.

The rearrangement uses TRBV27 and TRBJ1-1; 9 nucleotides align to TRBD1. The V gene's germline CDR1 is MNHEY and CDR2 SMNVEV (reference sequence). There are 14 residues in the CDR3. V was clipped by 5 bases and J by 7 bases; unmatched bases: 8. Here the CDR3 reads CASSHRDRVNEAFF. The CDR3 DNA is TGTGCCAGCAGTCACCGGGACAGGGTTAATGAAGCTTTCTTT.

The CDR3 DNA is TGTGCCAGCTCACCGGCCAGATACTACTCTGGAAACACCATATATTTT. Encoded protein: CASSPARYYSGNTIYF. The chain couples TRBV18 to TRBJ1-3; the D is unclear. The germline V and J ends were trimmed by 3 bases and 0 bases, with 12 bases remaining between them. Germline-derived CDR1 and CDR2 are KGHSH and LQKENI. This CDR3 is 16 amino acids long. Using reference TRBV18 and TRBJ1-3 for the parts outside the CDR3, the full variable domain is NAGVMQNPRHLVRRRGQEARLRCSPMKGHSHVYWYRQLPEEGLKFMVYLQKENIIDESGMPKERFSAEFPKEGPSILRIQQVVRGDSAAYFCASSPARYYSGNTIYFGEGSWLTVV.

The CDR3 coding sequence is TGTGCCATCAGTACGGACTCTGGCCGCAGGGGCTACACCTTC. Protein: CAISTDSGRRGYTF. The V call is TRBV10-3, the J call TRBJ1-2; D is unresolved. The CDR3 runs to 14 residues. The germline gives CDR1 ENHRY, CDR2 SYGVKD. Trimming left V 5 bases short and J 8 bases short, with 18 bases between.

The chain employs TRBV29-1 and TRBJ1-1; D may be TRBD1 (5 bases). CDR1 is SQVTM and CDR2 is ANQGSEA in the germline V gene. Trimming shortened V by 2 bases and J by 2 bases, and 9 bases separated the two germline ends. This CDR3 has 13 amino acids. The CDR3 loop reads CSVETGTNTEAFF. CDR3 coding DNA: TGCAGCGTTGAAACCGGGACTAACACTGAAGCTTTCTTT. Looking up the rest from reference TRBV29-1 and TRBJ1-1 gives the full variable domain: SAVISQKPSRDICQRGTSLTIQCQVDSQVTMMFWYRQQPGQSLTLIATANQGSEATYESGFVIDKFPISRPNLTFSTLTVSNMSPEDSSIYLCSVETGTNTEAFFGQGTRLTVV.

This clone was seen once. The chain employs TRBV10-3 and TRBJ2-3; D is tentatively TRBD1 or TRBD2 (6 bases each). This CDR3 is 18 amino acids long. V gave up 3 bases and J gave up 2 bases, with 21 bases separating them. The germline V gene has CDR1 ENHRY and CDR2 SYGVKD. CDR3 bases: TGTGCCATCAGTGAAGTAGGGGGGAAACTACGAAACACAGATACGCAGTATTTT. Translated: CAISEVGGKLRNTDTQYF.

V is TRBV3-1 (or the pseudogene TRBV3-2) and J is TRBJ2-1; 9 nucleotides agree with TRBD2. After removal of 4 bases from V and 4 bases from J, the junction contained 2 bases not matched to a gene. Germline values: CDR1 LGHDT, CDR2 YNNKEL (reference sequence). The CDR3 sequence is 14 residues long. In DNA form, the CDR3 reads TGTGCCAGCAGCCTGAGCGGGGGGTACAATGAGCAGTTCTTC. Translation gives CASSLSGGYNEQFF.

The rearrangement uses TRBV7-3 and TRBJ2-3, with 8 bases identical to TRBD2. Germline V gene data show CDR1 as SGHTA and CDR2 as FQGTGA. CDR3 length: 14 amino acids. The trim removed 7 bases at V and 1 base at J, leaving 4 bases unmatched. The CDR3 spells CASKAGEGTDTQYF. The CDR3, as DNA: TGTGCCAGCAAAGCGGGAGAGGGCACAGATACGCAGTATTTT. The variable domain in full, completed from reference TRBV7-3 and TRBJ2-3, reads GAGVSQTPSNKVTEKGKYVELRCDPISGHTALYWYRQSLGQGPEFLIYFQGTGAADDSGLPNDRFFAVRPEGSVSTLKIQRTERGDSAVYLCASKAGEGTDTQYFGPGTRLTVL.

This rearrangement joins TRBV7-9 to TRBJ2-7; 7 bases are shared with TRBD2. Per germline, CDR1 SEHNR and CDR2 FQNEAQ (reference sequence). The CDR3 covers 14 residues. V lost 3 bases and J lost 3; bases outside the gene matches: 5. The CDR3 sequence: CASSLASGLYEQYF. CDR3 bases: TGTGCCAGCAGCTTGGCTAGCGGTCTCTACGAGCAGTACTTC.

This sequence joins TRBV11-2 and TRBJ1-6, with D hard to call. Trimming removed 5 bases from V and 7 bases from J, with 18 bases in between. Germline V gene data show CDR1 as SGHAT and CDR2 as FQNNGV. The CDR3 contains 16 residues. CDR3 region: CASSLLRGSPNSPLHF. In DNA, the CDR3 is TGTGCCAGCAGCCTCCTCCGTGGCAGCCCGAATTCACCCCTCCACTTT.

The V call is TRBV9, the J call TRBJ2-2; D is unresolved. V dropped 6 bases and J dropped 2 bases, with 20 bases sitting between them. The CDR3 has 17 amino acids. CDR1 SGDLS and CDR2 YYNGEE come from the germline V gene. CDR3 sequence (DNA): TGTGCCAGCAACACACCCAGACACAACCCCAACACCGGGGAGCTGTTTTTT. Translating it yields CASNTPRHNPNTGELFF.

The chain carries TRBV21-1 and TRBJ2-5; the table's D call TRBD1 went unverified against the DNA. TRBV21-1 is termed a pseudogene. The length of the CDR3 is 18 residues. CDR3 loop: CASSKSLQAPNLQETQYF. In DNA, the CDR3 is TGTGCCAGCAGCAAAAGTTTACAGGCCCCCAACCTCCAAGAGACCCAGTACTTC.

V gene TRBV9 combines with J gene TRBJ1-1, with D hard to call. Trimming stripped 4 bases from V and 0 bases from J, with 16 bases between. CDR3 length: 16 amino acids. CDR1 is SGDLS and CDR2 is YYNGEE in the germline V gene. The CDR3 sequence is CASSPSRIEMNTEAFF. Here the CDR3 DNA reads TGTGCCAGCAGCCCGAGCAGAATCGAAATGAACACTGAAGCTTTCTTT.

This chain links TRBV9 with TRBJ2-7; 10 bases agree with TRBD2. Germline-derived CDR1 and CDR2 are SGDLS and YYNGEE. The junction had 5 bases not matched to a gene; V was cut back by 1 base and J by 7 bases. The CDR3 contains 14 residues. This CDR3 is CASSVRAGGNEQYF. Here the CDR3 DNA reads TGTGCCAGCAGCGTACGAGCGGGAGGGAATGAGCAGTACTTC.

The chain joins TRBV5-6 to TRBJ1-2, with TRBD1 matching over 10 bases. V dropped 3 bases and J dropped 8; count of bases not matched to a gene: 7. The CDR3 spans 14 residues. Germline CDR1 SGHDT, CDR2 YYEEEE. CDR3 in DNA: TGTGCCAGCAGCTGGGGCCGACAGGGGGCCGGCTACACCTTC. Translating gives CASSWGRQGAGYTF.

This sequence joins TRBV19 and TRBJ1-4; 9 bases line up with TRBD1. CDR1 and CDR2 (germline): LNHDA, SQIVND (reference sequence). V was clipped by 10 bases and J by 7 bases; unmatched bases: 7. The CDR3 contains 13 residues. The CDR3 DNA follows: TGTGCCACCAAGGGACAGGGAGGTGAAAAACTGTTTTTT. As protein: CATKGQGGEKLFF. Supplemented by reference TRBV19 and TRBJ1-4, the full variable domain reads DGGITQSPKYLFRKEGQNVTLSCEQNLNHDAMYWYRQDPGQGLRLIYYSQIVNDFQKGDIAEGYSVSREKKESFPLTVTSAQKNPTAFYLCATKGQGGEKLFFGSGTQLSVL.

The chain links TRBV7-8 to TRBJ2-7; 7 nucleotides agree with TRBD1. The CDR3 consists of 16 residues. From germline, CDR1 is SGHVS and CDR2 FQNEAQ. V lost 3 bases to trimming and J lost 0 bases; unmatched junction nucleotides: 8. This CDR3 is CASSLRQGSGSYEQYF. CDR3 sequence (DNA): TGTGCCAGCAGCTTGAGACAGGGTTCCGGCTCCTACGAGCAGTACTTC.

The rearrangement links TRBV10-1 to TRBJ1-1; maybe TRBD1 (6 bases). The CDR3 length is 12 residues. The germline gives CDR1 WNHNN, CDR2 SYGVQD (reference sequence). Trimming took 3 bases from V and 10 from J, leaving 12 bases between them. The CDR3 region is CASSESTGRAFF. Written as DNA, the CDR3 is TGCGCCAGCAGTGAATCTACAGGGCGAGCTTTCTTT.